This record concerns one T cell receptor beta chain sequence. Its antigen is undetermined. This CDR3 is 17 amino acids long. Losses at the gene ends were 6 bases for V and 4 bases for J; bases not matched to a gene: 11. Germline V lookup: CDR1 SGHDT, CDR2 YYEEEE. Generated by immunoSEQ multiplex PCR, the TCRdb table keeps only in-frame clones and is missing some. The sample holds roughly 80,000 clones; 80% to 90% are singletons and the top ten take approximately 7%. This sample is part of a study of OX40 agonist ivuxolimab in advanced cancers. Broader study findings: Partial responders receiving 0.1-3.0 mg/kg showed among the lowest clonal expansion. CD8+ T cells averaged more expanded clones than CD4+.

The clonotype originates from an adult with an advanced solid tumor such as melanoma, head and neck, liver or kidney cancer. Sequencing used CD4+ or CD8+ T cells sorted from blood, obtained in a trial of the OX40 agonist ivuxolimab. The chain has TRBV5-6 and TRBJ2-2, with 11 bases aligning to TRBD2. For the CDR3, the DNA is TGTGCCAGCACGCCGTTAGCGGGGGGGCAGAGCACCGGGGAGCTGTTTTTT. Encoded protein: CASTPLAGGQSTGELFF.